The 20 T cell receptor beta chains in this list originate from one sample, sequenced in a study of molecular identifiers for immune sequencing clone quantification. TCRdb used MiXCR to reprocess the PCR reads, holding one entry per CDR3 protein. The sample lists about 320,000 distinct CDR3 sequences, about a fifth occurring once. Sequenced sample: naive CD8+ T cells from blood, with Jurkat cell RNA spiked in. Subset of the sample: FACS-sorted CD8+CD4-CCR7+CD45RA+ naive T cells. The origin of the receptors is a human donor in good health. Some libraries in this study had Jurkat cell RNA spiked in.

The chain combines TRBV6-2 or TRBV6-3 with TRBJ2-3; D assignment may be TRBD1 or TRBD2 (5 bases each). The CDR3 runs 18 residues. Trimming took off 0 bases at V and 4 bases at J, with 20 bases between the two ends. Germline CDR1 and CDR2: MNHEY and SVGEGT. The CDR3 coding sequence is TGTGCCAGCAGTTACTCTACTGGATGGGACCTACCCCCAGATACGCAGTATTTT. Translated, it gives CASSYSTGWDLPPDTQYF.

The rearrangement joins TRBV4-1 to TRBJ2-5; D unclear. The CDR3 runs to 13 residues. Deletions cut 3 bases from V and 5 bases from J, with 10 bases between. Germline V gene lookup returns CDR1 MGHRA and CDR2 YSYEKL. CDR3 sequence: CASSHVFGETQYF. In nucleotides, the CDR3 is TGCGCCAGCAGCCACGTATTTGGGGAGACCCAGTACTTC.

This clonotype was seen once. The chain carries TRBV28 and TRBJ1-4; possibly TRBD1 for D (6 bases). The V end lost 3 bases, the J end lost 7 bases, and 18 bases lay between the germline ends. This CDR3 spans 16 amino acids. Germline V gene lookup returns CDR1 MDHEN and CDR2 SYDVKM. CDR3 sequence (DNA): TGTGCCAGCAGTTTGAGAAAAGGCAGGGGACTTGAAAAACTGTTTTTT. Translation gives CASSLRKGRGLEKLFF.

At least ten counts were recorded for this clonotype. This sequence joins TRBV3-1 and TRBJ2-3, with D hard to call. The CDR3 length is 14 residues. Germline V gene sequence: CDR1 LGHDT, CDR2 YNNKEL (reference sequence). V was clipped by 5 bases and J by 4 bases, with 13 bases between them. The CDR3 region has the DNA TGTGCCAGCAGCGTAAGACCCGAACCAGATACGCAGTATTTT. Protein product: CASSVRPEPDTQYF.

In the case of this clonotype: No conserved phenylalanine or tryptophan ends this CDR3, so it is likely a read error. The chain couples TRBV6-5 to TRBJ2-1; a possible D gene is TRBD2 (6 bases). The CDR3 is 15 residues long. Per the germline V gene, CDR1 is MNHEY and CDR2 is SVGAGI. With 6 bases removed from V and 2 bases from J, the gap between germline ends came to 14 bases. CDR3 sequence reads: CASSSGGTPYNEQFL. For the CDR3, the DNA is TGTGCCAGCAGCTCTGGAGGGACGCCCTACAATGAGCAGTTCCTC.

Concerning this clonotype: Given a much more abundant clone one base away, this may be a read error. J is TRBJ2-7 and V is TRBV20-1; D may match TRBD1 or TRBD2 (6 bases each). The length of the CDR3 is 15 residues. The germline V gene has CDR1 DFQATT and CDR2 SNEGSKA (reference sequence). CDR3 loop: CGASGRGTPAYEQYF. Here the CDR3 DNA reads TGCGGTGCCAGCGGTCGCGGGACACCAGCCTACGAGCAGTACTTC.

The rearrangement links TRBV7-9 to TRBJ2-7; 11 nucleotides line up with TRBD2. The CDR3 spans 19 residues. CDR1 and CDR2 from the germline V gene are SEHNR and FQNEAQ (reference sequence). The J segment lost 2 bases and the V segment lost 5 bases, leaving 17 bases of the junction unmatched. CDR3 in amino acids: CASSPAGTSGTRGPYEQYF. CDR3 in DNA: TGTGCCAGCAGCCCAGCCGGGACTAGCGGAACCCGGGGGCCCTACGAGCAGTACTTC.

This clonotype has just a few counts. The chain carries TRBV7-9 and TRBJ1-1, with D uncertain. The CDR3 extends over 19 amino acids. Germline CDR1 is SEHNR and CDR2 is FQNEAQ (reference sequence). V was pared by 2 bases and J by 4 bases, with 26 bases between. The CDR3 DNA is TGTGCCAGCAGCTTAAGCGTGCGGGGTGGTTCTCCTATGGGCACTGAAGCTTTCTTT. Amino acids: CASSLSVRGGSPMGTEAFF.

This clonotype was seen ten or more times. This chain connects TRBV28 to TRBJ2-7; 11 bases are a match to TRBD2. Germline loops: CDR1 MDHEN, CDR2 SYDVKM. This CDR3 spans 15 amino acids. Trimming at V came to 5 bases and at J to 3 bases, leaving 6 bases not matched to a gene. CDR3 nucleotide sequence: TGTGCCAGCAGTAACTCCCTAGCGGGAGGCTACGAGCAGTACTTC. This sequence encodes CASSNSLAGGYEQYF.

Details on this clonotype: A read error may be the cause here, since a much bigger clone is one base away. V usage is TRBV9 and J usage is TRBJ2-5; D possibly corresponds to TRBD2 (6 bases). CDR3 length: 15 residues. The V and J ends lost 3 bases and 9 bases respectively, with 21 bases between them. Looked up from germline, CDR1 is SGDLS and CDR2 is YYNGEE. Written as DNA, the CDR3 is TGTGCCAGCAGCGGCTCCGGGACCCGTAGGGAGGCCCAGTACTTC. Translation: CASSGSGTRREAQYF.

The sample holds many counts of this clonotype. V and J are TRBV6-2 or TRBV6-3 and TRBJ2-7; 8 bases line up with TRBD2. This CDR3 contains 13 residues. Germline CDR1 is MNHEY and CDR2 is SVGEGT. The ends lost 6 bases at V and 6 bases at J; junction bases unmatched: 7. CDR3 region: CASRPGLVGEQYF. CDR3 bases: TGTGCCAGCAGACCGGGACTAGTTGGCGAGCAGTACTTC.

The table lists this clonotype with many counts. This chain joins TRBV6-5 and TRBJ2-3; TRBD2 agrees at 14 bases. Germline V gene data show CDR1 as MNHEY and CDR2 as SVGAGI. V lost 2 bases and J lost 4; bases outside the gene matches: 2. CDR3 size: 16 residues. DNA of the CDR3: TGTGCCAGCAGTTACGGGACTAGCGGGAGTGCAGATACGCAGTATTTT. It specifies CASSYGTSGSADTQYF.

Concerning this clonotype itself: No conserved phenylalanine or tryptophan ends this CDR3, so it is likely a read error. The chain joins TRBV29-1 to TRBJ1-1; D ambiguous. Trimming removed 6 bases from V and 4 bases from J, with 6 bases in between. CDR1 is SQVTM and CDR2 is ANQGSEA in the germline V gene. The CDR3 runs 10 residues. The chain's CDR3 is CSVRVTEAFL. The CDR3 nucleotides read TGCAGCGTACGGGTCACTGAAGCTTTCCTT.

This clonotype came up many times. The CDR3 nucleotides are TGTGCCAGCAGCCTAAACAGGGGGCAAGGGGAACTGTTTTTT. Its protein product is CASSLNRGQGELFF. The V and J genes are TRBV12-3 or TRBV12-4 and TRBJ1-4; 9 bases line up with TRBD1. This CDR3 contains 14 residues. Unmatched junction bases numbered 11, after V lost 6 bases and J lost 12 bases.

Note on this clonotype: A much larger clone differs from this one at a single base, so this may be a read error. CDR3 loop: CASGQMSTEAFF. In DNA form, the CDR3 reads TGTGCTTCGGGACAGATGAGCACTGAAGCTTTCTTT. The chain is built from TRBV10-3 and TRBJ1-1, with 7 bases identical to TRBD1. Germline V gene sequence: CDR1 ENHRY, CDR2 SYGVKD. This CDR3 has 12 amino acids.

Notes on this clonotype: A much bigger clone sits one base away, suggesting this may be a read error. This sequence joins TRBV14 and TRBJ1-2; D is perhaps TRBD1 (6 bases). The CDR3 is 17 amino acids. Germline lookup yields CDR1 SGHDN and CDR2 FVKESK. CDR3 in amino acids: CASSQEWDKNPLSGYAF. CDR3 bases: TGTGCCAGCAGCCAAGAATGGGACAAGAACCCTCTAAGTGGCTACGCCTTC. The entire variable domain, with the rest obtained from reference TRBV14 and TRBJ1-2, is as follows: EAGVTQFPSHSVIEKGQTVTLRCDPISGHDNLYWYRRVMGKEIKFLLHFVKESKQDESGMPNNRFLAERTGGTYSTLKVQPAELEDSGVYFCASSQEWDKNPLSGYAFGSGTRLTVV.

This clonotype appeared many times. The J gene is TRBJ1-1, the V gene TRBV6-5; possibly TRBD1 for D (6 bases). CDR1 is MNHEY, CDR2 SVGAGI, per germline. Deletions cut 3 bases from V and 1 base from J, with 9 bases between. This CDR3 has 14 amino acids. DNA of the CDR3: TGTGCCAGCAGTTATGAGGGACAGAACACTGAAGCTTTCTTT. It yields the protein CASSYEGQNTEAFF.

This clonotype was detected only a few times. The junction differs from germline at one of its ends, possibly a read error. The V call is TRBV20-1, the J call TRBJ2-7; D is uncertain. Germline CDR1 DFQATT, CDR2 SNEGSKA (reference sequence). The CDR3 has 13 residues. As DNA, the CDR3 is TGCAGTGCTAGATCCCCCCATTCCTACGAGCAGCACTTC. This gives the protein CSARSPHSYEQHF.

In this sample, this clonotype turned up a few times. The chain joins TRBV3-1 to TRBJ2-3; 8 nucleotides line up with TRBD2. This CDR3 spans 17 amino acids. After removal of 1 base from V and 2 bases from J, the junction contained 8 bases not matched to a gene. Germline CDR1 and CDR2: LGHDT and YNNKEL (reference sequence). The CDR3 region has the DNA TGTGCCAGCAGCCAAGTTTCGACTAGCGCTGACACAGATACGCAGTATTTT. Translating it yields CASSQVSTSADTDTQYF.

This clonotype has at least ten counts. This chain uses TRBV13 with TRBJ1-4; 10 positions match TRBD1. From germline, CDR1 is PRHDT and CDR2 FYEKMQ (reference sequence). CDR3 size: 15 residues. Trimming cost V 5 bases and J 8 bases; bases outside gene matches: 8. This chain's CDR3 is CASSLRQGAGEKLFF. The DNA for the CDR3 is TGTGCCAGCAGCCTACGACAGGGGGCAGGGGAAAAACTGTTTTTT.